Presented here are 31 T cell receptor beta chains from one specimen sequenced in a study of blood T cell repertoires in COVID-19. TCRdb keeps only in-frame clones here, not all; method: immunoSEQ multiplex PCR. Here the sample spans 200,000 to 250,000 clones, roughly 80% being singletons. The sequenced sample was PBMCs or T cells enriched from blood (not recorded which). These receptor sequences come from a man aged 55 to 70 who had recovered from COVID-19.

This chain's CDR3 is CATARDRGGEQFF. For the CDR3, the DNA is TGTGCCACCGCCAGGGACAGGGGAGGTGAGCAGTTCTTC. The V gene is TRBV15, the J gene TRBJ2-1; 10 positions match TRBD1. Germline trimming cut 8 bases from V and 9 bases from J; bases unmatched to any gene: 7. Germline lookup yields CDR1 LNHNV and CDR2 YYDKDF (reference sequence). The CDR3 sequence is 13 residues long. Drawing the rest from reference TRBV15 and TRBJ2-1, the complete variable domain is DAMVIQNPRYQVTQFGKPVTLSCSQTLNHNVMYWYQQKSSQAPKLLFHYYDKDFNNEADTPDNFQSRRPNTSFCFLDIRSPGLGDTAMYLCATARDRGGEQFFGPGTRLTVL.

The V call is TRBV14, the J call TRBJ2-2; possible D gene TRBD1, 5 bases. V gave up 3 bases and J gave up 2 bases, with 7 bases separating them. Germline CDR1 SGHDN, CDR2 FVKESK. This CDR3 is built from 14 residues. This chain's CDR3 is CASSQQGNTGELFF. As DNA, the CDR3 is TGTGCCAGCAGCCAGCAGGGAAACACCGGGGAGCTGTTTTTT.

This chain joins TRBV30 and TRBJ2-2, with D possibly being TRBD1 (7 bases). CDR3 length equals 15 residues. Germline-derived CDR1 and CDR2 are GTSNPN and SVGIG (reference sequence). Trimming left V 2 bases short and J 3 bases short, with 13 bases between. CDR3 loop: CAWSSGGTDTGELFF. In nucleotides, the CDR3 is TGTGCCTGGAGTAGCGGCGGGACAGACACCGGGGAGCTGTTTTTT. The full variable domain, its missing parts supplied by reference TRBV30 and TRBJ2-2, is SQTIHQWPATLVQPVGSPLSLECTVEGTSNPNLYWYRQAAGRGLQLLFYSVGIGQISSEVPQNLSASRPQDRQFILSSKKLLLSDSGFYLCAWSSGGTDTGELFFGEGSRLTVL.

The chain uses TRBV7-3 and TRBJ2-3, with no clear D. Between the trimmed V and J ends, which lost 5 bases and 0 bases, there was a span of 12 bases. CDR1 and CDR2 from the germline V gene are SGHTA and FQGTGA. The CDR3 is made up of 15 amino acids. For the CDR3, the DNA is TGTGCCAGCAGCCCTATGGGCGCTAGCACAGATACGCAGTATTTT. Translation: CASSPMGASTDTQYF.

The chain is built from TRBV5-6 and TRBJ1-5; 11 bases agree with TRBD1. Germline loops: CDR1 SGHDT, CDR2 YYEEEE. V trimming: 4 bases; J trimming: 2 bases; junction bases outside the gene matches: 11. There are 18 residues in the CDR3. The CDR3 spells CASSQVGQGVPGNQPQHF. Here the CDR3 DNA reads TGTGCCAGCAGCCAAGTGGGACAGGGGGTTCCGGGCAATCAGCCCCAGCATTTT.

The chain employs TRBV2 and TRBJ2-2; TRBD2 matches 15 bases. The CDR3 contains 17 residues. CDR1 is SNHLY and CDR2 is FYNNEI in the germline V gene. V was clipped by 6 bases and J by 3 bases; unmatched bases: 5. The CDR3 protein is CASSGTSGGNHTGELFF. The DNA for the CDR3 is TGTGCCAGCAGCGGGACTAGCGGGGGGAACCACACCGGGGAGCTGTTTTTT.

The V call is TRBV4-3, the J call TRBJ1-5; D might be TRBD1 (5 bases). Per germline, CDR1 LGHNA and CDR2 YSLEER. With 5 bases removed from V and 1 base from J, the gap between germline ends came to 12 bases. The CDR3 spans 15 residues. This CDR3 reads CASSAGLRSNQPQHF. The DNA for the CDR3 is TGCGCCAGCAGCGCGGGGCTTCGCAGCAATCAGCCCCAGCATTTT.

CDR3 in amino acids: CASTQTITNYGYTF. The CDR3 DNA sequence: TGTGCCAGCACCCAGACAATTACAAACTATGGCTACACCTTC. The chain carries TRBV2 and TRBJ1-2; no clear D. The germline gives CDR1 SNHLY, CDR2 FYNNEI. The CDR3 spans 14 residues. Trimming pared 7 bases from V and 2 bases from J, leaving 14 bases between.

The chain joins TRBV6-2 or TRBV6-3 to TRBJ2-5, with TRBD1 as a possible D gene (5 bases). This CDR3 has 15 residues. Germline loops: CDR1 MNHEY, CDR2 SVGEGT. The germline V and J ends were trimmed by 5 bases and 5 bases, with 18 bases remaining between them. CDR3 region: CASSTEDGARETQYF. CDR3 DNA sequence: TGTGCCAGCAGTACCGAGGATGGGGCTCGGGAGACCCAGTACTTC.

This sequence joins TRBV3-1 (or the pseudogene TRBV3-2) and TRBJ2-1; 7 positions match TRBD1. The CDR3 has 13 amino acids. Trimming cost V 6 bases and J 5 bases; bases outside gene matches: 4. Germline values: CDR1 LGHDT, CDR2 YNNKEL (reference sequence). The DNA of the CDR3 is TGTGCCAGCAGTCAAACAGGGGACAATGAGCAGTTCTTC. As protein: CASSQTGDNEQFF.

The chain uses TRBV7-9 and TRBJ2-3; D may be TRBD2 (7 bases). V was cut by 5 bases and J by 6 bases, with 18 bases left in between. CDR3 length: 15 amino acids. Per the germline V gene, CDR1 is SEHNR and CDR2 is FQNEAQ (reference sequence). The CDR3 bases are TGTGCCAGCAGCCTCCTGAGTGAGGGGGGGGATACGCAGTATTTT. This gives the protein CASSLLSEGGDTQYF. The full variable domain, rest sourced from reference TRBV7-9 and TRBJ2-3, is DTGVSQNPRHKITKRGQNVTFRCDPISEHNRLYWYRQTLGQGPEFLTYFQNEAQLEKSRLLSDRFSAERPKGSFSTLEIQRTEQGDSAMYLCASSLLSEGGDTQYFGPGTRLTVL.

Only one count was recorded for this clone. The genes are TRBV24-1 and TRBJ2-1; 12 bases align to TRBD2. The ends lost 2 bases at V and 0 bases at J; junction bases unmatched: 4. CDR3 length equals 18 residues. Germline V CDR1 and CDR2: KGHDR, SFDVKD. The DNA for the CDR3 is TGTGCCACCAGTGATTGGACTAGCGGGGTGAGCTCCTACAATGAGCAGTTCTTC. It codes for CATSDWTSGVSSYNEQFF.

The V gene is TRBV15, the J gene TRBJ2-6; TRBD2 is a possible D gene (5 bases). V was clipped by 0 bases and J by 0 bases, with 6 bases between them. The germline V gene encodes CDR1 LNHNV and CDR2 YYDKDF (reference sequence). The CDR3 runs 16 residues. The CDR3, as DNA: TGTGCCACCAGCAGAGAAGCGGTCTCTGGGGCCAACGTCCTGACTTTC. It yields the protein CATSREAVSGANVLTF. The whole variable domain, remainder taken from reference TRBV15 and TRBJ2-6, is DAMVIQNPRYQVTQFGKPVTLSCSQTLNHNVMYWYQQKSSQAPKLLFHYYDKDFNNEADTPDNFQSRRPNTSFCFLDIRSPGLGDTAMYLCATSREAVSGANVLTFGAGSRLTVL.

V is TRBV11-3 and J is TRBJ2-3; the D gene is possibly TRBD1 (5 bases). This CDR3 region has 15 residues. Germline V gene data show CDR1 as SGHNT and CDR2 as YENEEA. The V end lost 2 bases, the J end lost 4 bases, and 13 bases lay between the germline ends. DNA for the CDR3: TGTGCCAGCAGCTTAAGTGTAGGGGTAGCAGATACGCAGTATTTT. It specifies CASSLSVGVADTQYF.

The chain uses TRBV6-6 and TRBJ1-6; tentative D call: TRBD1 (6 bases). The CDR3 has 15 amino acids. From germline, CDR1 is MNHNY and CDR2 SVGAGI (reference sequence). V lost 5 bases to trimming and J lost 6 bases, with 14 bases between them. The CDR3 loop is CASSDPGAGNSPLHF. The CDR3 nucleotides read TGTGCCAGCAGTGACCCAGGGGCCGGTAATTCACCCCTCCACTTT.

The chain employs TRBV6-2 or TRBV6-3 and TRBJ1-1, with 8 bases aligning to TRBD1. The V gene's germline CDR1 is MNHEY and CDR2 SVGEGT. The ends lost 4 bases at V and 5 bases at J; junction bases unmatched: 3. There are 13 residues in the CDR3. This CDR3 reads CASSFNRGTEAFF. The CDR3 nucleotides are TGTGCCAGCAGTTTCAACAGGGGGACTGAAGCTTTCTTT.

The J gene is TRBJ2-7, the V gene TRBV5-1; perhaps TRBD1 as D (6 bases). Trimming removed 0 bases from V and 4 bases from J, with 14 bases in between. CDR3 length: 15 residues. Germline assignment: CDR1 SGHRS and CDR2 YFSETQ. Here the CDR3 reads CASSLAQGQQYEQYF. The CDR3 nucleotides read TGCGCCAGCAGCTTGGCCCAGGGGCAGCAGTACGAGCAGTACTTC.

CDR3 loop: CASTGAMNTEAFF. The DNA for the CDR3 is TGTGCCAGCACTGGGGCGATGAACACTGAAGCTTTCTTT. The genes are TRBV2 and TRBJ1-1; D may be TRBD1 (5 bases). The V end lost 7 bases, the J end lost 0 bases, and 9 bases lay between the germline ends. CDR1 is SNHLY and CDR2 is FYNNEI in the germline V gene. CDR3 length: 13 residues.

V is TRBV7-2 and J is TRBJ1-5; 9 nucleotides agree with TRBD1. Trimming cost V 5 bases and J 6 bases; bases outside gene matches: 8. Germline lookup yields CDR1 SGHTA and CDR2 FQGNSA. The CDR3 contains 15 residues. CDR3 sequence reads: CASSTGTGNTQPQHF. In DNA form, the CDR3 reads TGTGCCAGCAGCACAGGGACAGGGAATACTCAGCCCCAGCATTTT.

The chain recombines TRBV4-1 with TRBJ1-5; D is undetermined. The CDR3 covers 13 residues. Trimming cost V 4 bases and J 5 bases, with 9 bases left between them. Germline V CDR1 and CDR2: MGHRA, YSYEKL. CDR3 residues: CASSLGEDQPQHF. CDR3 bases: TGCGCCAGCAGCCTCGGTGAGGATCAGCCCCAGCATTTT.

The chain links TRBV5-1 to TRBJ2-1, with 13 bases lining up with TRBD2. V dropped 1 base and J dropped 0; count of bases not matched to a gene: 4. This CDR3 region has 18 residues. CDR1 and CDR2 (germline): SGHRS, YFSETQ. The CDR3 reads CASSLMGLAGSSYNEQFF. The DNA for the CDR3 is TGCGCCAGCAGCTTGATGGGACTAGCGGGGAGCTCCTACAATGAGCAGTTCTTC.

The CDR3 spells CASSTQLGGRTEAFF. In DNA, the CDR3 is TGTGCCAGCAGTACCCAGCTAGGGGGCAGAACTGAAGCTTTCTTT. This chain uses TRBV27 with TRBJ1-1, with 7 bases identical to TRBD1. V trimming: 5 bases; J trimming: 5 bases; junction bases outside the gene matches: 11. From germline, CDR1 is MNHEY and CDR2 SMNVEV (reference sequence). The CDR3 consists of 15 residues.

This chain joins TRBV20-1 and TRBJ2-2; the D gene is possibly TRBD1 (5 bases). The CDR3 sequence is 15 residues long. Germline V lookup: CDR1 DFQATT, CDR2 SNEGSKA (reference sequence). The V end was cut by 3 bases, the J end by 1 base, with 12 bases between. CDR3 DNA sequence: TGCAGTGCTAGTGATAGCACAGGGAACACCGGGGAGCTGTTTTTT. This sequence encodes CSASDSTGNTGELFF.

The chain employs TRBV5-4 and TRBJ1-4; D gene ambiguous. The CDR3 totals 12 residues. V gave up 3 bases and J gave up 7 bases, with 7 bases separating them. From germline, CDR1 is SGHNT and CDR2 YYREEE (reference sequence). CDR3: CASSSEAEKLFF. For the CDR3, the DNA is TGTGCCAGCAGCTCTGAAGCTGAAAAACTGTTTTTT.

This chain connects TRBV6-2 or TRBV6-3 to TRBJ2-1; D is possibly TRBD1 (6 bases). Trimming cost V 5 bases and J 3 bases, with 14 bases left between them. CDR1 is MNHEY, CDR2 SVGEGT, per germline. The CDR3 spans 15 residues. CDR3: CASSKSDSLYNEQFF. The CDR3 DNA sequence: TGTGCCAGCAGTAAATCGGACAGCCTCTACAATGAGCAGTTCTTC.

The rearrangement uses TRBV7-6 and TRBJ1-1; 7 bases fit TRBD1. The ends lost 5 bases at V and 0 bases at J; junction bases unmatched: 3. Looked up from germline, CDR1 is SGHVS and CDR2 is FNYEAQ. This CDR3 region has 14 residues. In DNA, the CDR3 is TGTGCCAGCAGCCCGACAGGGATGAACACTGAAGCTTTCTTT. This encodes CASSPTGMNTEAFF.

J is TRBJ1-2 and V is TRBV19; D gene unclear. Trimming stripped 4 bases from V and 8 bases from J, with 14 bases between. In germline, CDR1 is LNHDA, CDR2 SQIVND (reference sequence). This CDR3 has 13 amino acids. The DNA of the CDR3 is TGTGCCAGTAGTAGGAGCGGGATAGAAGGCTACACCTTC. It translates to CASSRSGIEGYTF.

The rearrangement joins TRBV27 to TRBJ1-1; 7 bases agree with TRBD1. CDR3 length: 16 residues. V was clipped by 3 bases and J by 1 base; unmatched bases: 8. Germline V CDR1 and CDR2: MNHEY, SMNVEV (reference sequence). CDR3 sequence: CASSLTGPRGNTEAFF. The DNA for the CDR3 is TGTGCCAGCAGTTTGACAGGGCCGAGAGGGAACACTGAAGCTTTCTTT.

V usage is TRBV18 and J usage is TRBJ1-6; D is unclear. CDR1 is KGHSH, CDR2 LQKENI, per germline. This CDR3 has 13 residues. The germline V and J ends were trimmed by 8 bases and 0 bases, with 5 bases remaining between them. The CDR3 region is CASRDSYNSPLHF. In DNA form, the CDR3 reads TGTGCCAGCCGGGACTCCTATAATTCACCCCTCCACTTT.

V usage is TRBV19 and J usage is TRBJ2-1, with 8 nucleotides matching TRBD2. With 5 bases clipped from V and 13 bases from J, the junction kept 7 bases outside the gene matches. The CDR3 covers 12 residues. Germline CDR1 and CDR2: LNHDA and SQIVND (reference sequence). The CDR3 spells CASSPAGDVQFF. For the CDR3, the DNA is TGTGCCAGTAGTCCAGCGGGGGACGTTCAGTTCTTC.

This chain links TRBV11-2 with TRBJ2-2, with 7 positions matching TRBD2. The CDR3 has 14 residues. The V segment lost 4 bases and the J segment 5 bases; nucleotides outside the gene matches: 4. From germline, CDR1 is SGHAT and CDR2 FQNNGV. The CDR3 sequence: CASSWDYPTGELFF. CDR3 DNA: TGTGCCAGCAGCTGGGACTACCCAACCGGGGAGCTGTTTTTT.